This T cell receptor beta chain derives from a study of blood T cell repertoires in COVID-19 (TCRdb year 2020). Context from the whole study: Samples from collaborators originated in the United States, Italy and Spain and spanned both the acute and convalescent phases of COVID-19. The samples were drawn from the first 160 participants of the ongoing ImmuneRACE study and from 950 to 1,500 subjects provided by 6 global collaborators. Subjects who had been exposed to COVID-19, were actively infected with it, or had recovered from it provided the deeply sampled blood TCRbeta repertoires that made up the dataset. Where available, HLA class I and class II types were taken from metadata supplied by the sample provider and were not determined by assay-based typing. The repertoires were made available in a free public database intended to serve as a resource for research on the immune response to SARS-CoV-2. The material from the prospective study consisted of cDNA or gDNA derived from T cells, B-cell-depleted T cells, or PBMCs. A de-identified subject ID, COVID-19 status, age in years and sex were almost always included in the sample metadata.

Study-wide conclusions, independent of this receptor: The quantity of clinical and demographic metadata differed by source and by participant and was supplied without curation.

Details on this clone: Its antigen is still unknown. Per-base quality was not reported, and no clone a single base away is much larger than it.

The immunoSEQ Assay, a bias-controlled multiplex PCR, was used to amplify TCRbeta CDR3 regions from genomic DNA. As for how the authors treated the data: The number of nucleated cells in each sample was estimated by amplification of reference gene primers within the assay. Sequence reads were collapsed and filtered to measure the absolute abundance of every unique TCRbeta CDR3 rearrangement. For each sample, productive Simpson clonality was calculated by taking the square root of Simpson's diversity index across productive rearrangements. TCRdb provides this immuneACCESS table in a form limited to in-frame rearrangements. Some clones are lacking; in checked studies, under half of them reflect an unresolved V gene, and why the rest are absent is not known. Clonal size and the V and J genes are those of that table, whereas D and trimming came from the DNA. This sample is represented by approximately 260,000 clones; roughly 88% of them were singletons. The top ten clonotypes cover 0.95% to 1.5% of the sample.

Enrolling through a virtual design, the prospective study's participants ranged in age from roughly 18 to 95 years and lived across some 22 United States geographic areas. In the prospective study, cohorts were assigned on the basis of participant-reported clinical history obtained from a screening survey and a study questionnaire. Mobile phlebotomists in the prospective study collected whole blood, serum and a nasopharyngeal or oropharyngeal swab from every participant. Additional blood draws and questionnaires over an approximately two-month period could optionally be provided by prospective study participants. Before DNA extraction, blood samples from the prospective study were shipped at room temperature or frozen. V is shortened by 2 bases, J by 1 base, and the region joining them spans 8 bases. The CDR3 sequence holds 14 residues, the cysteine and phenylalanine included. The only DNA kept is the CDR3, 42 bases in frame from the first base. CDR1 and CDR2 are drawn from the germline V gene (reference sequence): LNHDA, SQIVND.

This chain joins TRBV19 to TRBJ1-1; D gene: possibly TRBD1, on 5 matching bases. The TCR originated in a woman in her 40s with acute COVID-19. The sample consisted of PBMCs or T cells enriched from blood (not recorded which). At the DNA level, the sequence is TGTGCCAGTAGTATACAGGGTTCGAACACTGAAGCTTTCTTT. This gives the protein CASSIQGSNTEAFF.